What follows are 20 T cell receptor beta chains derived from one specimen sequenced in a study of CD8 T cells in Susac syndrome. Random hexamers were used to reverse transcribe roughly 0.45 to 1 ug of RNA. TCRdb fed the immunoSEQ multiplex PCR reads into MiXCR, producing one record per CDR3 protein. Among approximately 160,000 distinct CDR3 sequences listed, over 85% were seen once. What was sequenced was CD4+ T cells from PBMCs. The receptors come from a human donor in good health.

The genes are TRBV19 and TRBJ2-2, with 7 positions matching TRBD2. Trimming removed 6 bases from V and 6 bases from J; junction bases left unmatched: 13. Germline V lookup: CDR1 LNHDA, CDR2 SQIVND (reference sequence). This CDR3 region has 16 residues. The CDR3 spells CASSPGGGRDAGELFF. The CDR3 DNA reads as TGTGCCAGTAGCCCGGGGGGAGGCAGGGACGCCGGGGAGCTGTTTTTT.

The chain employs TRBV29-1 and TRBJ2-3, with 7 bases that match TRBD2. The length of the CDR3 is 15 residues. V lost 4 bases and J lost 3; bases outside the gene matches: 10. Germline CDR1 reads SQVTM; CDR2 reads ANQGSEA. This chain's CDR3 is CSVAGSAGVTDTQYF. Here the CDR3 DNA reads TGCAGCGTTGCGGGCTCTGCGGGGGTTACAGATACGCAGTATTTT.

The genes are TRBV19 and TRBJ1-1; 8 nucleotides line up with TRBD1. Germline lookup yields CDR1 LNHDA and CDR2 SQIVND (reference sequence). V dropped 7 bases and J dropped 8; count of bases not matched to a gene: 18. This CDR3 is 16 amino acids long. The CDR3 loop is CASTTTGGTDRAEAFF. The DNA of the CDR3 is TGTGCCAGTACCACGACCGGGGGGACGGACAGGGCAGAAGCTTTCTTT.

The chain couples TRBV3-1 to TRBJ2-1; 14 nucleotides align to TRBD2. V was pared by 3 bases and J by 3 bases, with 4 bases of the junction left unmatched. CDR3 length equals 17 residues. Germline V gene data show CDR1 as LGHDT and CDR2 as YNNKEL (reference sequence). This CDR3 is CASSQGLAGVRYNEQFF. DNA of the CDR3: TGTGCCAGCAGCCAGGGACTAGCGGGGGTGCGCTACAATGAGCAGTTCTTC.

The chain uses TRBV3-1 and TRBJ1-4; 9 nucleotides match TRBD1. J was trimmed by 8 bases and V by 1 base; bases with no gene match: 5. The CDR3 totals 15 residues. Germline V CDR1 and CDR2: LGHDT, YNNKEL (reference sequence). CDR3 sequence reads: CASSQGVGQGEKLFF. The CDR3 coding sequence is TGTGCCAGCAGCCAAGGTGTGGGACAGGGAGAAAAACTGTTTTTT.

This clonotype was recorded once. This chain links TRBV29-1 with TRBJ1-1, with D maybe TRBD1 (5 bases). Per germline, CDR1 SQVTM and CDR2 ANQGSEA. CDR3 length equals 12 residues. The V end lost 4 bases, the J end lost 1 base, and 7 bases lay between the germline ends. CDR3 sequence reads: CSVAQGNTEAFF. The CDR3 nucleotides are TGCAGCGTTGCGCAGGGGAACACTGAAGCTTTCTTT.

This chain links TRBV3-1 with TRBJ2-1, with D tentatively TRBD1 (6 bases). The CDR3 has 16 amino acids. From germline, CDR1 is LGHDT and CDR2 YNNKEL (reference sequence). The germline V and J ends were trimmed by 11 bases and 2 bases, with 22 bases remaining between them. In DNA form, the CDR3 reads TGTGCCGCCATGACTTCAGGGGCCCCCCCCTACAATGAGCAGTTCTTC. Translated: CAAMTSGAPPYNEQFF.

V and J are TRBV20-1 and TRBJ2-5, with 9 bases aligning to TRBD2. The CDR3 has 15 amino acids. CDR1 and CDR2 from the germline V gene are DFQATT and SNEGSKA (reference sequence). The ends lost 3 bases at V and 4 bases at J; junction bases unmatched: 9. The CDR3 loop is CSARDPNSGRETQYF. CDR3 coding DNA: TGCAGTGCTAGGGACCCCAATAGCGGGAGAGAGACCCAGTACTTC.

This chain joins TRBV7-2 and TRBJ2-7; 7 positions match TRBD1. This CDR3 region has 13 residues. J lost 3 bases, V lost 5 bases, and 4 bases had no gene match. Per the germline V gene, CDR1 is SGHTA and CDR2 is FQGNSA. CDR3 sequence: CASSRQGNYEQYF. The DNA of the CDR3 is TGTGCCAGCAGCCGACAGGGTAACTACGAGCAGTACTTC.

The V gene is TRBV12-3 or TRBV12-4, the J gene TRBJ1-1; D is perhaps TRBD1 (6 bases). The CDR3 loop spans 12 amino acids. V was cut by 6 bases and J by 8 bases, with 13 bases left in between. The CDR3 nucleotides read TGTGCCAGCAGACAAACACAGGGAGAAGCTTTCTTT. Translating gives CASRQTQGEAFF.

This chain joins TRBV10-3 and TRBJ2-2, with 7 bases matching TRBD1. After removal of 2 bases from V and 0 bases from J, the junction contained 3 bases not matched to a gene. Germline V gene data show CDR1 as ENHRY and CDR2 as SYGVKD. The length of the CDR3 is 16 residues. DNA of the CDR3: TGTGCCATCAGTGAGGGGGACAGTACGAACACCGGGGAGCTGTTTTTT. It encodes CAISEGDSTNTGELFF.

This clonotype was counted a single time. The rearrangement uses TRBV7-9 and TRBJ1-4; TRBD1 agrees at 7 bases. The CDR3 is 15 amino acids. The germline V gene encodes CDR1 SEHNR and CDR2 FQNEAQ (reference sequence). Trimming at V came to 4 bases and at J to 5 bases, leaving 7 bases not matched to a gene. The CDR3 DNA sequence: TGTGCCAGCAGCTCCGCCGGGACAGAGAATGAAAAACTGTTTTTT. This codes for CASSSAGTENEKLFF.

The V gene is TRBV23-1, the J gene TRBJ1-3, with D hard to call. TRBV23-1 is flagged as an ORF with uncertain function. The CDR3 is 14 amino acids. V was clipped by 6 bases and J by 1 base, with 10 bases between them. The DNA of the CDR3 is TGCGCCAGCAGGGTTCAGTCTTCTGGAAACACCATATATTTT. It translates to CASRVQSSGNTIYF.

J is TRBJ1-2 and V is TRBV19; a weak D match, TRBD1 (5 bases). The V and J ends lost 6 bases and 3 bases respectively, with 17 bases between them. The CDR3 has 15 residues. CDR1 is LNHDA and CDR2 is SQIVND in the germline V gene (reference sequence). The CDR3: CASRSLGGTDYGYTF. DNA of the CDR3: TGTGCCAGTAGATCACTTGGGGGGACGGACTATGGCTACACCTTC.

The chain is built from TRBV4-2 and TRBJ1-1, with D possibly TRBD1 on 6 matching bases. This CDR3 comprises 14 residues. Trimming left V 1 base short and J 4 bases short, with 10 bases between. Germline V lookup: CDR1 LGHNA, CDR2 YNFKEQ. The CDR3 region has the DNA TGTGCCAGCAGCCAAGCGGGGGCGGGCACTGAAGCTTTCTTT. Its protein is CASSQAGAGTEAFF.

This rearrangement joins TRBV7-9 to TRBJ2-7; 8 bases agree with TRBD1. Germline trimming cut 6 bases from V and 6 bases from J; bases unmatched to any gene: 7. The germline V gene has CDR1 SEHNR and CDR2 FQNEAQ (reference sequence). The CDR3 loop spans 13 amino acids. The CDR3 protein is CASSADRVGEQYF. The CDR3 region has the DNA TGTGCCAGCAGTGCGGACAGGGTTGGCGAGCAGTACTTC.

The CDR3 nucleotides read TGTGCCAGCAGCCCTCGGACAGGGCTCTCCTACGAGCAGTACTTC. It yields the protein CASSPRTGLSYEQYF. The chain couples TRBV3-1 to TRBJ2-7; 8 bases agree with TRBD1. CDR3 length equals 15 residues. With 4 bases clipped from V and 0 bases from J, the junction kept 5 bases outside the gene matches. In germline, CDR1 is LGHDT, CDR2 YNNKEL (reference sequence).

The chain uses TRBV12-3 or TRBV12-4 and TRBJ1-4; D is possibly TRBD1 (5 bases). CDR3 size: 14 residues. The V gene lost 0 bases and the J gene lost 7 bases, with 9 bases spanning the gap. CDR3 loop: CASSLAETAEKLFF. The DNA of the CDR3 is TGTGCCAGCAGTTTAGCGGAGACAGCTGAAAAACTGTTTTTT.

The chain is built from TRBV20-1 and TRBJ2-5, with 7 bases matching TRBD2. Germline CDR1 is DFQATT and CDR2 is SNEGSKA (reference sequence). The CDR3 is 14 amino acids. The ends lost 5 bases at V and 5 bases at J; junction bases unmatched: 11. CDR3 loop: CSAVAGLTRETQYF. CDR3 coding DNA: TGCAGTGCTGTGGCGGGACTAACACGGGAGACCCAGTACTTC.

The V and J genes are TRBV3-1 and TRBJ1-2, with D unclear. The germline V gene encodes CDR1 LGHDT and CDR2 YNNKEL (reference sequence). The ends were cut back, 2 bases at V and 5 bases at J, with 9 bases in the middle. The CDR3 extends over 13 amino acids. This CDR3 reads CASSQSTGYGYTF. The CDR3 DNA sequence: TGTGCCAGCAGCCAATCAACCGGATATGGCTACACCTTC.